This is a list of T cell receptor beta chains from one sample in a study of blood T cell repertoires in COVID-19. The repertoire was sequenced with immunoSEQ multiplex PCR; TCRdb's copy has only in-frame clones and lacks some. Among roughly 280,000 clones listed, about 88% were seen once. Sequenced: peripheral blood. Receptors were obtained from a woman aged 30 to 39 with COVID-19, enrolled during active disease. CDR3s include the opening cysteine and the closing phenylalanine or tryptophan. D genes are given only for firm matches. Rows may omit the clone size; those that give it use once, few, many or a size class.

>TRBD1|TRBJ1-4|TRBV24-1|once
CATSDPGQANEKLFF
TGTGCCACCAGTGACCCGGGACAGGCTAATGAAAAACTGTTTTTT
>TRBD1|TRBJ2-1|TRBV5-4|NA
CASSPRSGGDNEQFF
TGTGCCAGCAGCCCCCGGTCAGGGGGTGACAATGAGCAGTTCTTC
>NA|TRBJ2-5|TRBV6-1|NA
CASSEVQVLGTQYF
TGTGCCAGCAGTGAAGTGCAGGTATTAGGGACCCAGTACTTC
>NA|TRBJ2-2|TRBV7-2|NA
CASSLGLPMNTGELFF
TGTGCCAGCAGCTTAGGACTACCGATGAACACCGGGGAGCTGTTTTTT
>TRBD1|TRBJ2-7|TRBV15|NA
CATSRGDSSYEQYF
TGTGCCACCAGCAGAGGGGACAGCTCCTACGAGCAGTACTTC
>NA|TRBJ2-2|TRBV19|NA
CALAARDTGELFF
TGTGCCCTGGCAGCGCGTGACACCGGGGAGCTGTTTTTT
>NA|TRBJ1-1|TRBV15|NA
CATSRDGGGDTEAFF
TGTGCCACCAGCAGAGATGGTGGGGGGGACACTGAAGCTTTCTTT
>TRBD2|TRBJ2-7|TRBV9|NA
CASSAGGPYEQYF
TGTGCCAGCAGCGCGGGGGGGCCCTACGAGCAGTACTTC
>NA|TRBJ1-1|TRBV4-2|few
CASSQETNTEAFF
TGTGCCAGCAGCCAGGAGACGAACACTGAAGCTTTCTTT
>TRBD2|TRBJ2-1|TRBV2|NA
CASSPRTSASSYNEQFF
TGTGCCAGCAGTCCTAGGACTAGCGCGAGCTCCTACAATGAGCAGTTCTTC
>NA|TRBJ2-5|TRBV6-5|once
CASSYSIERQETQYF
TGTGCCAGCAGTTACTCGATCGAGAGACAAGAGACCCAGTACTTC
>NA|TRBJ2-5|TRBV30|NA
CAWSVRQGGTQYF
TGTGCCTGGAGTGTACGGCAGGGGGGGACCCAGTACTTC
>TRBD1|TRBJ2-3|TRBV11-2|NA
CASSLRTGVPDTQYF
TGTGCCAGCAGCTTGAGGACAGGGGTCCCAGATACGCAGTATTTT
>NA|TRBJ1-6|TRBV5-5|NA
CASSLGLAYNSPLHF
TGTGCCAGCAGCTTAGGACTAGCCTATAATTCACCCCTCCACTTT
>NA|TRBJ2-5|TRBV18|NA
CASSPRTTRYQETQYF
TGTGCCAGCTCACCTAGGACTACGAGATATCAAGAGACCCAGTACTTC
>TRBD1|TRBJ1-1|TRBV28|NA
CASAGGQGGTEAFF
TGTGCCAGCGCTGGAGGGCAGGGGGGTACTGAAGCTTTCTTT
>NA|TRBJ1-5|TRBV21-1|NA
CASSKMAYSNQPQHF
TGTGCCAGCAGCAAGATGGCTTATAGCAATCAGCCCCAGCATTTT
>TRBD2|TRBJ2-7|TRBV5-8|NA
CASSSLVVASGYEQYF
TGTGCCAGCAGCTCGTTGGTGGTTGCTAGCGGGTACGAGCAGTACTTC
>NA|TRBJ2-1|TRBV27|NA
CASSEGENNEQFF
TGTGCCAGCAGTGAGGGGGAAAACAATGAGCAGTTCTTC
>NA|TRBJ2-2|TRBV27|NA
CASSLFGITGELFF
TGTGCCAGCAGTTTATTTGGCATCACCGGGGAGCTGTTTTTT
>TRBD1|TRBJ2-2|TRBV9|once
CASSPLGTANTGELFF
TGTGCCAGCAGCCCCTTGGGGACAGCGAACACCGGGGAGCTGTTTTTT
>TRBD1|TRBJ2-7|TRBV24-1|NA
CATSDGSGTGVYEQYF
TGTGCCACCAGTGATGGTTCCGGGACAGGGGTGTACGAGCAGTACTTC
>TRBD1|TRBJ2-3|TRBV10-2|NA
CASSDPGTDTDTQYF
TGCGCCAGCAGTGATCCCGGGACAGATACAGATACGCAGTATTTT
>TRBD1|TRBJ1-5|TRBV19|NA
CACSPGQGTYSNLPQLF
TGTGCCTGTAGTCCGGGACAGGGGACCTATAGCAATCTGCCCCAGCTTTTT
>NA|TRBJ1-1|TRBV6-2/TRBV6-3|NA
CASSYASRADTEAFF
TGTGCCAGCAGTTACGCTTCCAGGGCCGACACTGAAGCTTTCTTT
>NA|TRBJ2-6|TRBV7-6|NA
CASSLGALGANVLTF
TGTGCCAGCAGCTTAGGCGCACTAGGGGCCAACGTCCTGACTTTC
>NA|TRBJ2-2|TRBV9|NA
CASSVDQGGTGELFF
TGTGCCAGCAGCGTGGATCAGGGTGGGACCGGGGAGCTGTTTTTT
>NA|TRBJ2-2|TRBV13|NA
CASSLGLVAGELFF
TGTGCCAGCAGCTTAGGACTAGTAGCCGGGGAGCTGTTTTTT
>NA|TRBJ1-3|TRBV3-1/TRBV3-2|NA
CASSGASSGNTIYF
TGTGCCAGCAGCGGGGCATCCTCTGGAAACACCATATATTTT
>TRBD1|TRBJ2-5|TRBV24-1|NA
CATGTARETQYF
TGTGCCACCGGGACAGCGAGAGAGACCCAGTACTTC
>NA|TRBJ2-3|TRBV10-1|NA
CASSEGTPTDTQYF
TGCGCCAGCAGTGAGGGGACACCCACGGATACGCAGTATTTT
>TRBD2|TRBJ2-7|TRBV5-1|NA
CASSLALAGVGEQYF
TGCGCCAGCAGCCTCGCACTAGCGGGAGTGGGCGAGCAGTACTTC
>TRBD2|TRBJ2-1|TRBV4-3|NA
CASSLVWTSGPSSYNEQFF
TGCGCCAGCAGTTTGGTGTGGACTAGCGGGCCGAGCTCCTACAATGAGCAGTTCTTC
>TRBD2|TRBJ2-7|TRBV18|once
CASSPRRLAGAYEQYF
TGTGCCAGCTCACCAAGACGGCTAGCGGGGGCCTACGAGCAGTACTTC
>NA|TRBJ2-1|TRBV1|NA
CTSSQEDGTGGSEQFF
TGCACCAGCAGCCAAGAAGACGGGACAGGGGGTAGTGAGCAGTTCTTC
>TRBD2|TRBJ2-7|TRBV5-4|NA
CASSRAGTRVHEQYF
TGTGCCAGCAGCCGGGCCGGGACTAGAGTCCACGAGCAGTACTTC
>NA|TRBJ2-5|TRBV7-9|NA
CASSWGESRGTQYF
TGTGCCAGCAGCTGGGGGGAATCCCGGGGGACCCAGTACTTC